This paragraph covers one T cell receptor (beta chain) sequence. This specimen comes from a study of siplizumab effects on memory and regulatory T cells. Trimming removed 6 bases from V and 3 bases from J; junction bases left unmatched: 9. The CDR3 runs 16 residues. Germline V CDR1 and CDR2: KGHSH, LQKENI. Profiled with immunoSEQ multiplex PCR; TCRdb holds only in-frame clones, not every one. The top ten clones hold roughly 0.6% of a sample with 85,000 to 130,000 clones, 94% of them seen once. This receptor was identified in a human donor in good health. Sequenced sample: Tregs sorted from blood. V gene TRBV18 combines with J gene TRBJ2-3; 10 bases are a match to TRBD2. CDR3 sequence reads: CASSLSKREGTDTQYF. DNA for the CDR3: TGTGCCAGCTCTTTATCGAAGCGGGAGGGGACAGATACGCAGTATTTT.